The 12 T cell receptor beta chains listed next were all sequenced from one sample in a study of cytomegalovirus exposure and HLA in healthy donors. A multiplex PCR was run with 60 Vbeta primers and 13 Jbeta primers. Sequencing used immunoSEQ multiplex PCR; TCRdb keeps in-frame clones, though not all of them. The profile shows about 190,000 clones, approximately 75% of them singletons. The sequenced sample was PBMCs. The receptors originated from a man under 40 in good health and CMV-seropositive.

This chain connects TRBV4-1 to TRBJ1-1; D is unclear. Germline assignment: CDR1 MGHRA and CDR2 YSYEKL. This CDR3 spans 14 amino acids. The V gene lost 1 base and the J gene lost 1 base, with 7 bases spanning the gap. CDR3 nucleotide sequence: TGCGCCAGCAGCCAAGTAATACAGAACACTGAAGCTTTCTTT. Translated, it gives CASSQVIQNTEAFF.

The chain carries TRBV14 and TRBJ2-5; 8 bases map to TRBD1. The germline V gene has CDR1 SGHDN and CDR2 FVKESK. The V segment lost 4 bases and the J segment 7 bases; nucleotides outside the gene matches: 5. The CDR3 length is 13 residues. The CDR3 sequence: CASSPGTGWTQYF. The CDR3 nucleotides are TGTGCCAGCAGCCCGGGGACAGGCTGGACCCAGTACTTC. Combining the CDR3 with reference TRBV14 and TRBJ2-5 gives the whole variable domain EAGVTQFPSHSVIEKGQTVTLRCDPISGHDNLYWYRRVMGKEIKFLLHFVKESKQDESGMPNNRFLAERTGGTYSTLKVQPAELEDSGVYFCASSPGTGWTQYFGPGTRLLVL.

The genes are TRBV5-4 and TRBJ2-7; 10 positions agree with TRBD2. The CDR3 is 17 amino acids. Germline values: CDR1 SGHNT, CDR2 YYREEE (reference sequence). The J segment lost 6 bases and the V segment lost 2 bases, leaving 14 bases of the junction unmatched. CDR3 residues: CASSFSASGSTPLEQYF. The CDR3 coding sequence is TGTGCCAGCAGCTTCTCAGCTAGCGGGAGTACCCCTCTCGAGCAGTACTTC.

The chain is built from TRBV30 and TRBJ1-1; D is uncertain. Germline V gene data show CDR1 as GTSNPN and CDR2 as SVGIG (reference sequence). V lost 4 bases and J 1 base, leaving 10 bases between the germline ends. The CDR3 length is 13 residues. The CDR3 region has the DNA TGTGCCTGGATGAGCAGACAGAACACTGAAGCTTTCTTT. Translation: CAWMSRQNTEAFF.

The chain joins TRBV29-1 to TRBJ1-2, with unresolved D. The V gene lost 4 bases and the J gene lost 2 bases, with 8 bases spanning the gap. The CDR3 loop spans 12 amino acids. From germline, CDR1 is SQVTM and CDR2 ANQGSEA. The CDR3 spells CSVGDKNYGYTF. The DNA of the CDR3 is TGCAGCGTTGGAGACAAAAACTATGGCTACACCTTC.

This clone was counted between two and nine times. This sequence joins TRBV9 and TRBJ2-7; the D gene is possibly TRBD2 (6 bases). This CDR3 comprises 15 residues. Germline CDR1 SGDLS, CDR2 YYNGEE. V was cut by 1 base and J by 2 bases, with 13 bases left in between. CDR3 coding DNA: TGTGCCAGCAGCGTATCTGTAGGAGGGGCCTACGAGCAGTACTTC. Amino acid sequence: CASSVSVGGAYEQYF.

Only one count was recorded for this clone. V gene TRBV6-1 combines with J gene TRBJ2-3, with 7 bases fitting TRBD1. The V gene end was trimmed by 1 base and the J gene end by 3 bases; junction bases not matched to a gene: 10. CDR1 MNHNS and CDR2 SASEGT come from the germline V gene. There are 17 residues in the CDR3. CDR3 coding DNA: TGTGCCAGCAGTGAAGATCGGCTTGGACAGGAGACAGATACGCAGTATTTT. Translating it yields CASSEDRLGQETDTQYF.

This rearrangement joins TRBV30 to TRBJ2-2, with D possibly TRBD2 on 5 matching bases. This CDR3 is 14 amino acids long. Trimming stripped 2 bases from V and 0 bases from J, with 7 bases between. Germline CDR1 is GTSNPN and CDR2 is SVGIG (reference sequence). The CDR3 nucleotides read TGTGCCTGGAGTCCAGCGGCGAACACCGGGGAGCTGTTTTTT. Its translation: CAWSPAANTGELFF.

The rearrangement uses TRBV5-1 and TRBJ2-5; the D gene is possibly TRBD1 (5 bases). This CDR3 spans 13 amino acids. From germline, CDR1 is SGHRS and CDR2 YFSETQ. V was pared by 3 bases and J by 5 bases, with 11 bases between. Written as DNA, the CDR3 is TGCGCCAGCAGCTCCCCAGGGTCGGAGACCCAGTACTTC. It is translated as CASSSPGSETQYF.

This rearrangement joins TRBV9 to TRBJ2-1, with 9 bases fitting TRBD2. J lost 5 bases, V lost 0 bases, and 3 bases had no gene match. Looked up from germline, CDR1 is SGDLS and CDR2 is YYNGEE. This CDR3 region has 15 residues. Written as DNA, the CDR3 is TGTGCCAGCAGCGTAGACAGCGGGAGGAACAATGAGCAGTTCTTC. Translating it yields CASSVDSGRNNEQFF.

This clone was observed a single time. The rearrangement links TRBV18 to TRBJ2-5, with 11 bases aligning to TRBD2. V lost 4 bases, J lost 4 bases, and 2 bases stayed unmatched. The CDR3 loop spans 14 amino acids. Germline V lookup: CDR1 KGHSH, CDR2 LQKENI. The CDR3: CASSLGTSGETQYF. The CDR3, as DNA: TGTGCCAGCTCACTCGGGACTAGCGGAGAGACCCAGTACTTC.

The table lists this clone with a count of one. The V gene is TRBV4-3, the J gene TRBJ1-4; TRBD1 matches 8 bases. Unmatched junction bases numbered 1, after V lost 3 bases and J lost 4 bases. CDR1 LGHNA and CDR2 YSLEER come from the germline V gene. CDR3 length: 14 residues. The CDR3: CASSQGQVNEKLFF. CDR3 bases: TGCGCCAGCAGCCAGGGACAGGTTAATGAAAAACTGTTTTTT.